This T cell receptor beta chain was sequenced for a study of control samples from healthy donors and cancer patients. Method: immunoSEQ multiplex PCR; TCRdb's copy keeps in-frame clones and lacks some. The sample contains roughly 150,000 clones, around 88% of which appear only once. Per the germline V gene, CDR1 is LGHNA and CDR2 is YNFKEQ. V gave up 1 base and J gave up 2 bases, with 11 bases separating them. CDR3 length: 15 residues. The gene calls are TRBV4-2 and TRBJ2-5; the D gene is possibly TRBD2 (6 bases). Material for sequencing was blood. The TCR sequence derives from a man younger than 35 in good health. The CDR3, as DNA: TGTGCCAGCAGCCAAGTGGGGACTCCTCAAGAGACCCAGTACTTC. Its translation is CASSQVGTPQETQYF.